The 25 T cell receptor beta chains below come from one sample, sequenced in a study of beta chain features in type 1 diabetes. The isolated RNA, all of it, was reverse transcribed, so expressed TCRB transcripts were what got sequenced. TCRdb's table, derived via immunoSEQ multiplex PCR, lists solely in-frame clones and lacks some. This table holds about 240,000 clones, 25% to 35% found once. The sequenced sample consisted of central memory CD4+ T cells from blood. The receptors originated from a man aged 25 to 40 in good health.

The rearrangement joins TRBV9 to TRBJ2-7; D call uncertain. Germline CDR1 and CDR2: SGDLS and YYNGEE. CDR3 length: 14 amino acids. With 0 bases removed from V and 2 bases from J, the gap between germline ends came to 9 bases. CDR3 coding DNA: TGTGCCAGCAGCGTAGCGGCTGATGCCTACGAGCAGTACTTC. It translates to CASSVAADAYEQYF.

CDR3 in amino acids: CASSLGTRVNTGELFF. DNA for the CDR3: TGCGCCAGCAGCTTGGGGACCAGGGTGAACACCGGGGAGCTGTTTTTT. The chain employs TRBV5-1 and TRBJ2-2, with D possibly being TRBD1 (5 bases). The CDR3 has 16 amino acids. Deletions cut 0 bases from V and 1 base from J, with 10 bases between. The V gene's germline CDR1 is SGHRS and CDR2 YFSETQ.

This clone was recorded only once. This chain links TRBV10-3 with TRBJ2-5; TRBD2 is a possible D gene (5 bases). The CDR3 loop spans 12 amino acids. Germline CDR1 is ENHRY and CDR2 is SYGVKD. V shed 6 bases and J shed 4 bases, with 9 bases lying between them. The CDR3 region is CAISSGRETQYF. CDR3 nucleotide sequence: TGTGCCATCAGCAGCGGACGAGAGACCCAGTACTTC.

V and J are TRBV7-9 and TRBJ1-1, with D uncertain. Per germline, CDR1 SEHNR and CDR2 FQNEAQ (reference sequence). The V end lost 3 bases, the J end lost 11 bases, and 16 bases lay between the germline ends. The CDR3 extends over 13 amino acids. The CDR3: CASSFNTAAGAFF. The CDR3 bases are TGTGCCAGCAGCTTCAACACGGCCGCGGGGGCTTTCTTT.

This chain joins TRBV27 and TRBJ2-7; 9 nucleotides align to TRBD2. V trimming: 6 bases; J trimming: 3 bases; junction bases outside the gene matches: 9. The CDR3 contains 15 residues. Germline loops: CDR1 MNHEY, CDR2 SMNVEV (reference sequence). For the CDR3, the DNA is TGTGCCAGCAGATCCCCGGGACTAGCTAGCTACGAGCAGTACTTC. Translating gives CASRSPGLASYEQYF.

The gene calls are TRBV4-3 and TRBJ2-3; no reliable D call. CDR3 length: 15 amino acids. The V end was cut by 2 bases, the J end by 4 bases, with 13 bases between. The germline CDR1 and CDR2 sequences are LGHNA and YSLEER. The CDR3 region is CASSQRFRGSDTQYF. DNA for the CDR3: TGCGCCAGCAGCCAAAGGTTTAGAGGATCAGATACGCAGTATTTT.

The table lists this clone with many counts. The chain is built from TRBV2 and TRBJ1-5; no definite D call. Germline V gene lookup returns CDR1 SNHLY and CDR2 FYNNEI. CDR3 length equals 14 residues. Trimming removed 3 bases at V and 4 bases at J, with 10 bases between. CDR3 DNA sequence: TGTGCCAGCAGTGAGGAAGGGCGAAATCAGCCCCAGCATTTT. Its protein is CASSEEGRNQPQHF.

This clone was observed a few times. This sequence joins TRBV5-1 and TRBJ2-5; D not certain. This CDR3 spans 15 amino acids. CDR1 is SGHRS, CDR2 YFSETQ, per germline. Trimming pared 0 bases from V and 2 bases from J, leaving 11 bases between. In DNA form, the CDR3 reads TGCGCCAGCAGCTTGGCCGATAGAGAACAAGAGACCCAGTACTTC. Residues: CASSLADREQETQYF.

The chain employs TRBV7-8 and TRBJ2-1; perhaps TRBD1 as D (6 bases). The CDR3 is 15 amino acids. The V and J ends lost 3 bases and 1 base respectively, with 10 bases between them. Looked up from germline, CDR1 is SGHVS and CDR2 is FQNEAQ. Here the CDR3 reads CASSFSGASYNEQFF. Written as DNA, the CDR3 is TGTGCCAGCAGCTTTTCAGGGGCATCCTACAATGAGCAGTTCTTC.

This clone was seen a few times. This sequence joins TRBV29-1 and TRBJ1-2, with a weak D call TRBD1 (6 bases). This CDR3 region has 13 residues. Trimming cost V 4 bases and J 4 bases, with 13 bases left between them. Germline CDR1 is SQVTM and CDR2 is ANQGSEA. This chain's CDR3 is CSVVYSTGYGYTF. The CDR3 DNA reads TGCAGCGTTGTCTACTCGACAGGCTATGGCTACACCTTC.

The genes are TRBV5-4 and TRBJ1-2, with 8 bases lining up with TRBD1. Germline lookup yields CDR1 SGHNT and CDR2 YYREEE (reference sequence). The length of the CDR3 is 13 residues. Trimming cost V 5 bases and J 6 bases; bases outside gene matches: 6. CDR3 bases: TGTGCCAGCAGACAGACAGGGGACAATGGCTACACCTTC. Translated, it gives CASRQTGDNGYTF.

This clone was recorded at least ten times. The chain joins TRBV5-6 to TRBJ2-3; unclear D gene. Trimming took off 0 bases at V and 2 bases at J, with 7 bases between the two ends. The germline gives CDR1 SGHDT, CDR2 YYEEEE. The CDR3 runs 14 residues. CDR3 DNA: TGTGCCAGCAGCTTGGAGAGAGTCACAGATACGCAGTATTTT. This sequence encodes CASSLERVTDTQYF.

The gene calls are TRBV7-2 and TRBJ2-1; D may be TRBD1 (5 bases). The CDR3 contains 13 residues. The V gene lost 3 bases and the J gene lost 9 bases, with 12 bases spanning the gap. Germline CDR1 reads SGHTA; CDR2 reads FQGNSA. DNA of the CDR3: TGTGCCAGCAGCTTGGGGCCGGCAGGTGAGCAGTTCTTC. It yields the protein CASSLGPAGEQFF.

The CDR3 is CASSFQENTEAFF. The CDR3 nucleotides read TGTGCCAGCAGCTTTCAAGAGAACACTGAAGCTTTCTTT. The chain joins TRBV7-8 to TRBJ1-1; no clear D. The CDR3 consists of 13 residues. The V end was cut by 3 bases, the J end by 1 base, with 6 bases between. The germline gives CDR1 SGHVS, CDR2 FQNEAQ. The entire variable domain, with the rest obtained from reference TRBV7-8 and TRBJ1-1, is as follows: GAGVSQSPRYKVAKRGQDVALRCDPISGHVSLFWYQQALGQGPEFLTYFQNEAQLDKSGLPSDRFFAERPEGSVSTLKIQRTQQEDSAVYLCASSFQENTEAFFGQGTRLTVV.

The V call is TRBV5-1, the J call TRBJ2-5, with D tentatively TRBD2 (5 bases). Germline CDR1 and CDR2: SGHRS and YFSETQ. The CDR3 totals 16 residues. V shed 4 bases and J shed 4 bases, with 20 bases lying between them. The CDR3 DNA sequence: TGCGCCAGCAGCCCTAACGCAGCGACGGGAATAGAGACCCAGTACTTC. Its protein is CASSPNAATGIETQYF. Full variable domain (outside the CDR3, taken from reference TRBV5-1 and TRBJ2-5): KAGVTQTPRYLIKTRGQQVTLSCSPISGHRSVSWYQQTPGQGLQFLFEYFSETQRNKGNFPGRFSGRQFSNSRSEMNVSTLELGDSALYLCASSPNAATGIETQYFGPGTRLLVL.

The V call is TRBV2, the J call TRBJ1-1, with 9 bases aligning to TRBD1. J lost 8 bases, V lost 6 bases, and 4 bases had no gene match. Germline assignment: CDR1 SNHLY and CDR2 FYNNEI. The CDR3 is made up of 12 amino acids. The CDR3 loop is CASRPTGGEAFF. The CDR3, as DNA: TGTGCCAGCAGGCCGACAGGGGGAGAAGCTTTCTTT.

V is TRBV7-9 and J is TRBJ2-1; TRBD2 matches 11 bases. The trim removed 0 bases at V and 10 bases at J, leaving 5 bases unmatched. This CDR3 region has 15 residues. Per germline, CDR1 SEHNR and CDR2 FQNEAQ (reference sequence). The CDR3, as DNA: TGTGCCAGCAGCTTAGCGCTTGGGACTAGCGGAGAGCAGTTCTTC. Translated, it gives CASSLALGTSGEQFF.

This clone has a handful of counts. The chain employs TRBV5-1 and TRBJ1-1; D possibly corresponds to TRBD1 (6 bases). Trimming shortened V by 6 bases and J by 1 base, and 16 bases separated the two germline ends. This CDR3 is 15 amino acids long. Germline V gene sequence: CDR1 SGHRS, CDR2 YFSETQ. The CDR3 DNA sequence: TGCGCCAGCAAAGGGGGAGCCCTACAGAACACTGAAGCTTTCTTT. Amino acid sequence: CASKGGALQNTEAFF.

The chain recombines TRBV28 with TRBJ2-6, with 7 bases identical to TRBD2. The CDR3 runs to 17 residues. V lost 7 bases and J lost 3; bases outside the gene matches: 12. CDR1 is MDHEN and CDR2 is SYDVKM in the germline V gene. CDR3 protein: CASTLGGGSGGANVLTF. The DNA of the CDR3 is TGTGCCAGCACCCTCGGCGGCGGGAGTGGTGGGGCCAACGTCCTGACTTTC.

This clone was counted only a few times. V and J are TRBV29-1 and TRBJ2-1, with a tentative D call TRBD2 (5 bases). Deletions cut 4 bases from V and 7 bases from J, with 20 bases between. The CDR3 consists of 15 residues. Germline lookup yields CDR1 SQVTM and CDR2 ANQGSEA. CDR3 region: CSVGIRDFGSNEQFF. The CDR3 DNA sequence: TGCAGCGTTGGGATTCGGGATTTCGGCAGTAATGAGCAGTTCTTC.

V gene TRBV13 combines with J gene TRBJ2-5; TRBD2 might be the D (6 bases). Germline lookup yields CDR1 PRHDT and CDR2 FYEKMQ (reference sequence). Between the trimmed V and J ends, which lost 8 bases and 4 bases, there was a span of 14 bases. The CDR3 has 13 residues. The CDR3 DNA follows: TGTGCCAGCCGACGATTTAGCGGAGAGACCCAGTACTTC. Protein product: CASRRFSGETQYF.

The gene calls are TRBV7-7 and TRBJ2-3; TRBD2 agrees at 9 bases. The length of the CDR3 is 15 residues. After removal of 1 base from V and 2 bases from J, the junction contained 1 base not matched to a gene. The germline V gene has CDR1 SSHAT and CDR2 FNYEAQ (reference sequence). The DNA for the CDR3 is TGTGCCAGCAGCTTAGGACTAGCGGTCACAGATACGCAGTATTTT. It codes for CASSLGLAVTDTQYF.

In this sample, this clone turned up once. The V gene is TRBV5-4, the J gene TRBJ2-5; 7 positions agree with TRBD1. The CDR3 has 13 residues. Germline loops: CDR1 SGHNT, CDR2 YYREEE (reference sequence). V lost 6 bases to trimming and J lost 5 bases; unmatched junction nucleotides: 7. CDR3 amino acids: CASTRQGLETQYF. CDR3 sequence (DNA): TGTGCCAGCACCCGACAGGGTTTGGAGACCCAGTACTTC.

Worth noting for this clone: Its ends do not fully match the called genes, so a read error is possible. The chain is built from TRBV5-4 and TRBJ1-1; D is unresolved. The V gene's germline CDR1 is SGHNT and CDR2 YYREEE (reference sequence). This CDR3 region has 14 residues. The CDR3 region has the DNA TGTGCCAGCAGCTTCGGCCAACGGTACACTGAAACTTTCTTT. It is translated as CASSFGQRYTETFF.

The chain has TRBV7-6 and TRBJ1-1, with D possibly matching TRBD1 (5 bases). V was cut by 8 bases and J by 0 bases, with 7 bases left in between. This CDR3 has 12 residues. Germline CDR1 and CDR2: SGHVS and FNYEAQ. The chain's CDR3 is CASGGLNTEAFF. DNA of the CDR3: TGTGCCAGCGGGGGACTGAACACTGAAGCTTTCTTT.